This entry lists 5 T cell receptor beta chains sequenced from one sample in a study of cytomegalovirus exposure and HLA in healthy donors. Both 60 Vbeta primers and 13 Jbeta primers went into the PCR. Clones were sequenced by immunoSEQ multiplex PCR, and TCRdb holds only the in-frame ones, with some missing. The data show some 120,000 clones, over 6.5% seen once. Sequenced: PBMCs. The receptors shown here come from a woman between 40 and 55 years old in good health and CMV-seropositive.

This clone appeared a few times. This chain uses TRBV14 with TRBJ1-1, with D maybe TRBD1 (6 bases). V lost 4 bases to trimming and J lost 1 base, with 7 bases between them. The CDR3 contains 13 residues. Germline CDR1 SGHDN, CDR2 FVKESK. CDR3 DNA sequence: TGTGCCAGCAGCCCGGGACAGAACACTGAAGCTTTCTTT. Translated, it gives CASSPGQNTEAFF.

As to this clone: The junction does not match germline at one end; this may be a read error. V and J are TRBV6-1 and TRBJ1-2, with D hard to call. The germline gives CDR1 MNHNS, CDR2 SASEGT. The CDR3 length is 13 residues. The CDR3 DNA is TGTGCCAGCAGTGACCCTGGATCGGGTGGCCACACCTTC. Its protein product is CASSDPGSGGHTF.

This clone has a handful of counts. The chain uses TRBV10-3 and TRBJ2-1, with 7 bases identical to TRBD2. This CDR3 has 10 residues. Trimming at V came to 11 bases and at J to 7 bases, leaving 2 bases not matched to a gene. The germline V gene encodes CDR1 ENHRY and CDR2 SYGVKD. In DNA, the CDR3 is TGTGCCTCGGGGGGAAATGAGCAGTTCTTC. The encoded protein is CASGGNEQFF.

This clone was counted a few times. This chain links TRBV7-9 with TRBJ1-2; TRBD1 is a possible D gene (5 bases). V was clipped by 2 bases and J by 7 bases, with 5 bases between them. The CDR3 consists of 11 residues. The germline gives CDR1 SEHNR, CDR2 FQNEAQ (reference sequence). The chain's CDR3 is CASSLQGGYTF. DNA of the CDR3: TGTGCCAGCAGCTTACAGGGTGGCTACACCTTC.

The chain uses TRBV10-2 and TRBJ1-2; maybe TRBD1 (6 bases). The CDR3 loop spans 13 amino acids. Trimming took 5 bases from V and 7 from J, leaving 14 bases between them. Germline CDR1 and CDR2: WSHSY and SAAADI. This CDR3 is CASSKGGETGYTF. CDR3 DNA: TGCGCCAGCAGTAAGGGGGGGGAAACTGGCTACACCTTC.